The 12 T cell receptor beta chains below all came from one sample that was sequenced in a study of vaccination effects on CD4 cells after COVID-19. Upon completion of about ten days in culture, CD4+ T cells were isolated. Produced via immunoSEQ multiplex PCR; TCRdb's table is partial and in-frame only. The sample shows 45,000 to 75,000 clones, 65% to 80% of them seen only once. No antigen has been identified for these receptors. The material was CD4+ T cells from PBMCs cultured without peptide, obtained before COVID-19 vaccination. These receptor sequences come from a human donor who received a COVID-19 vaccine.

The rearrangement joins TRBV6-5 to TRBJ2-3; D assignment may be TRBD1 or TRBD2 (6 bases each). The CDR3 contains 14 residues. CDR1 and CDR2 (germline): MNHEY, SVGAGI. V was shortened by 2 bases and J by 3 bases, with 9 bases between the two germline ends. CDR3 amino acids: CASSYGGPTDTQYF. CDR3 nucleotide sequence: TGTGCCAGCAGTTACGGGGGGCCGACAGATACGCAGTATTTT.

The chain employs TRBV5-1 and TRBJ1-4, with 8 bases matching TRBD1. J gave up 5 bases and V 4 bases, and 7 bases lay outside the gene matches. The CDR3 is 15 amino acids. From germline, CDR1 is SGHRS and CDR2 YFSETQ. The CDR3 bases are TGCGCCAGCAGCGTGGGGGCAGGGGGCAATGAAAAACTGTTTTTT. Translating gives CASSVGAGGNEKLFF.

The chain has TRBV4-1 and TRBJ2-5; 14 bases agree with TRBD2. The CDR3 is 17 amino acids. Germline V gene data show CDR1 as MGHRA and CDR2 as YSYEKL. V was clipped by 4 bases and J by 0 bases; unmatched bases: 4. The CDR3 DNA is TGCGCCAGCAGCCGCGGGACTAGCGGGGGCCACCAAGAGACCCAGTACTTC. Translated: CASSRGTSGGHQETQYF.

CDR3 loop: CASSLRAGWRAYPAYEQYV. In DNA form, the CDR3 reads TGTGCCAGCAGCTTGCGAGCGGGGTGGCGGGCCTACCCCGCCTACGAGCAGTACGTC. This chain joins TRBV5-6 and TRBJ2-7, with TRBD2 matching over 7 bases. J lost 2 bases, V lost 1 base, and 18 bases had no gene match. CDR1 is SGHDT and CDR2 is YYEEEE in the germline V gene. This CDR3 has 19 residues.

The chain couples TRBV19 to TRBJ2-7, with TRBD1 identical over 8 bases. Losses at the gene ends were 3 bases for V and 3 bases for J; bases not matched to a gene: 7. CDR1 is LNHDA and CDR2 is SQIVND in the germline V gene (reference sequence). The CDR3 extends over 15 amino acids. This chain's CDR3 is CASSIDRGQFYEQYV. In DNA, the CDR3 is TGTGCCAGTAGTATTGACAGGGGACAATTCTACGAGCAGTACGTC.

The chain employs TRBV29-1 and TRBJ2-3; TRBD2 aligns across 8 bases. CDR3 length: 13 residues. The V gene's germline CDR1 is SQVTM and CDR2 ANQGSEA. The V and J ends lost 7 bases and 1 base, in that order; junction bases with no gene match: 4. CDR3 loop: CSGTSGGTDTQYF. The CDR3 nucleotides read TGCAGCGGAACTAGCGGAGGCACAGATACGCAGTATTTT.

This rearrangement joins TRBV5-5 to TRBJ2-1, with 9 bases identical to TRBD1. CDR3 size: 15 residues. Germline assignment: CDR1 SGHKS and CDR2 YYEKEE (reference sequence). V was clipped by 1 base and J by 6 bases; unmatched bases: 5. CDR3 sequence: CASSLTGQGSNEQFF. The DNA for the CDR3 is TGTGCCAGCAGCTTGACGGGACAGGGTAGCAATGAGCAGTTCTTC.

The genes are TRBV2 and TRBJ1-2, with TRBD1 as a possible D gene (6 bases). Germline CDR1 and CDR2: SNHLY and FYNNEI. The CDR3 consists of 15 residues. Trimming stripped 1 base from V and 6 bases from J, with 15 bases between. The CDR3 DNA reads TGTGCCAGCAGTGAAGGGTCGTCCAGGGGCGATGGCTACACCTTC. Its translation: CASSEGSSRGDGYTF.

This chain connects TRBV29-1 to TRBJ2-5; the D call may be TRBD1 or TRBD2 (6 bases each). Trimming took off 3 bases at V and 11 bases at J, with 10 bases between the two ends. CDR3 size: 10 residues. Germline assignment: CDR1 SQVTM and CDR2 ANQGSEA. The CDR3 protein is CSVDRGVQYF. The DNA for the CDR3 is TGCAGCGTTGATAGGGGGGTTCAGTACTTC.

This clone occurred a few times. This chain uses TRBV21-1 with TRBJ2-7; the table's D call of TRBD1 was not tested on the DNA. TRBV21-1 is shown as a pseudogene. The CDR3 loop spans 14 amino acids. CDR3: CASSIRQGTYEQYV. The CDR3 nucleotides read TGTGCCAGCAGCATTCGACAGGGCACCTACGAGCAGTACGTC.

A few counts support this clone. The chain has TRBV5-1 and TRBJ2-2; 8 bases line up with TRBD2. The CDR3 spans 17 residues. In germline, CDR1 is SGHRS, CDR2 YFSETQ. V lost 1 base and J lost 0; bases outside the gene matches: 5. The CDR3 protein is CASSLTGGAANTGELFF. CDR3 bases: TGCGCCAGCAGCTTGACGGGAGGGGCCGCGAACACCGGGGAGCTGTTTTTT.

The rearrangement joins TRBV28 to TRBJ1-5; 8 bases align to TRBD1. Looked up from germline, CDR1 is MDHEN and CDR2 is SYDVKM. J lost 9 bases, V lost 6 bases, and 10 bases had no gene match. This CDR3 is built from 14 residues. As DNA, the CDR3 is TGTGCCAGCAGAAACCGGGACAGGATAAGGCCCCAGCATTTT. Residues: CASRNRDRIRPQHF.